Presented here are 4 T cell receptor beta chains from one specimen sequenced in a study of early T cells in non-severe SARS-CoV-2 infection. Via MiXCR, TCRdb re-called the 5' RACE reads, giving one row per CDR3 protein. The sample lists about 77,000 distinct CDR3 sequences; about 5% were seen once. The sequenced sample was whole blood, obtained at baseline. Every receptor here comes from an adult who was a healthcare worker with PCR-confirmed SARS-CoV-2 infection or an uninfected control (not recorded which).

This clonotype appeared a few times. The J gene is TRBJ2-2, the V gene TRBV9; TRBD2 matches 7 bases. The CDR3 is 17 residues long. From germline, CDR1 is SGDLS and CDR2 YYNGEE. V lost 3 bases and J lost 5; bases outside the gene matches: 13. This CDR3 is CASSAPAGRERTGELFF. In nucleotides, the CDR3 is TGTGCCAGCAGCGCCCCCGCAGGGCGGGAGAGGACCGGGGAGCTGTTTTTT. The whole variable domain, remainder taken from reference TRBV9 and TRBJ2-2, is DSGVTQTPKHLITATGQRVTLRCSPRSGDLSVYWYQQSLDQGLQFLIQYYNGEERAKGNILERFSAQQFPDLHSELNLSSLELGDSALYFCASSAPAGRERTGELFFGEGSRLTVL.

This clonotype showed up many times. The chain employs TRBV11-3 and TRBJ2-5; 8 bases are shared with TRBD1. Germline V gives CDR1 SGHNT, CDR2 YENEEA. After removal of 5 bases from V and 2 bases from J, the junction contained 10 bases not matched to a gene. There are 16 residues in the CDR3. CDR3 DNA: TGTGCCAGCAGCCACCGGACAGGGCGACGACAAGAGACCCAGTACTTC. The encoded protein is CASSHRTGRRQETQYF.

This clonotype was counted a few times. The chain carries TRBV19 and TRBJ2-4; tentative D call: TRBD1 (5 bases). CDR1 LNHDA and CDR2 SQIVND come from the germline V gene (reference sequence). CDR3 length equals 14 residues. Trimming stripped 3 bases from V and 6 bases from J, with 12 bases between. The CDR3 spells CASSMGQGGNIQYF. CDR3 in DNA: TGTGCCAGTAGTATGGGGCAGGGCGGAAACATTCAGTACTTC.

This clonotype was recorded at least ten times. The chain has TRBV19 and TRBJ1-2; no definite D call. The V and J ends lost 10 bases and 8 bases respectively, with 17 bases between them. Germline assignment: CDR1 LNHDA and CDR2 SQIVND (reference sequence). The CDR3 is 12 residues long. The DNA for the CDR3 is TGTGCCACCCTATCAAATGTTGTGGGCTACACCTTC. Residues: CATLSNVVGYTF.